The 18 T cell receptor beta chains listed next were all sequenced from one sample in a study of regulatory T cells in long-lasting Graves disease. Regarding time point: newly diagnosed GD, antithyroid drugs for less than 3 months. Preparation of the TCR library used RNA extracted from PBMCs. With iRepertoire HTBI primers and Arm-PCR of CDR3 regions, TCR beta libraries were built. In TCRdb, the multiplex PCR reads were re-called with MiXCR into one record per CDR3 protein. The sample lists 580,000 or so distinct CDR3 sequences, around 16% occurring once. The same sample was also studied in work on T cells in Graves' hyperthyroidism and ophthalmopathy.

Here the sequenced sample was peripheral blood mononuclear cells (PBMCs), taken at new diagnosis, from a patient treated with antithyroid drugs. The receptors here all came from a man younger than 35 with Graves disease.

This clonotype came up many times. The chain combines TRBV6-1 with TRBJ2-3, with 8 positions matching TRBD2. The CDR3 length is 15 residues. Germline-derived CDR1 and CDR2 are MNHNS and SASEGT. The junction had 10 bases not matched to a gene; V was cut back by 5 bases and J by 6 bases. Written as DNA, the CDR3 is TGTGCCAGCAGTCAACTAGCGGTCCCGAGGGATACGCAGTATTTT. Its protein is CASSQLAVPRDTQYF.

The chain is built from TRBV5-1 and TRBJ2-2, with no clear D. This CDR3 region has 16 residues. V dropped 0 bases and J dropped 5 bases, with 14 bases sitting between them. Germline values: CDR1 SGHRS, CDR2 YFSETQ. As DNA, the CDR3 is TGCGCCAGCAGCTTGGGACGGGCAGGAACTACCGGGGAGCTGTTTTTT. This encodes CASSLGRAGTTGELFF.

This clonotype was found many times. The chain recombines TRBV20-1 with TRBJ2-3; a weak D match, TRBD2 (6 bases). CDR3 length equals 14 residues. In germline, CDR1 is DFQATT, CDR2 SNEGSKA (reference sequence). V gave up 3 bases and J gave up 0 bases, with 10 bases separating them. CDR3 sequence: CSASVAASTDTQYF. The DNA for the CDR3 is TGCAGTGCTAGTGTAGCGGCTAGCACAGATACGCAGTATTTT.

This clonotype has ten or more counts. The chain joins TRBV2 to TRBJ2-1; TRBD1 or TRBD2 may be the D gene (7 bases each). V lost 6 bases and J lost 8, with 14 bases in between. This CDR3 comprises 13 residues. Germline V gene data show CDR1 as SNHLY and CDR2 as FYNNEI. The CDR3 region has the DNA TGTGCCAGCAGCCTGACAGGGAGGGATGAGCAGTTCTTC. Protein sequence: CASSLTGRDEQFF.

This clonotype showed up just a few times. This may be a read error, as it is one base from a much larger clone. The genes are TRBV5-8 and TRBJ1-5; D is uncertain. Germline values: CDR1 SGHTS, CDR2 YDEGEE. V was trimmed by 2 bases and J by 2 bases, leaving 8 bases between them. The CDR3 length is 14 residues. The CDR3 bases are TGTGCCAGCAGCTTTGGAGAGGGCAATCAGCCCCAGCATTTT. Translating gives CASSFGEGNQPQHF.

The table lists this clonotype with many counts. This chain connects TRBV5-1 to TRBJ2-1; 11 nucleotides align to TRBD2. V was clipped by 6 bases and J by 3 bases; unmatched bases: 5. The CDR3 extends over 15 amino acids. The germline gives CDR1 SGHRS, CDR2 YFSETQ. The CDR3 bases are TGCGCCAGCACCCCAACTAGCGGGGGCTACAATGAGCAGTTCTTC. It specifies CASTPTSGGYNEQFF.

J is TRBJ2-5 and V is TRBV20-1; 11 bases agree with TRBD2. From germline, CDR1 is DFQATT and CDR2 SNEGSKA (reference sequence). V dropped 2 bases and J dropped 2; count of bases not matched to a gene: 10. This CDR3 region has 17 residues. CDR3 amino acids: CSARLLPGLAEQETQYF. The CDR3 bases are TGCAGTGCTAGACTACTACCGGGACTAGCGGAGCAAGAGACCCAGTACTTC.

J is TRBJ2-1 and V is TRBV7-2, with TRBD1 matching 7 bases. CDR1 SGHTA and CDR2 FQGNSA come from the germline V gene. The CDR3 totals 14 residues. V shed 5 bases, J shed 8 bases, and the junction held 9 bases outside the gene matches. The CDR3 DNA reads as TGTGCCAGCAGCCCGGGACAGAGAACAGATGAGCAGTTCTTC. Translation gives CASSPGQRTDEQFF.

This clonotype was counted between two and nine times. J is TRBJ2-7 and V is TRBV3-1; D not certain. CDR1 is LGHDT, CDR2 YNNKEL, per germline (reference sequence). V was pared by 0 bases and J by 3 bases, with 12 bases between. The CDR3 is 15 residues long. This chain's CDR3 is CASSQDSGTNYEQYF. The CDR3 DNA follows: TGTGCCAGCAGCCAAGATTCCGGAACTAACTACGAGCAGTACTTC.

This rearrangement joins TRBV19 to TRBJ1-2; a possible D gene is TRBD1 (6 bases). The CDR3 consists of 14 residues. The germline gives CDR1 LNHDA, CDR2 SQIVND (reference sequence). V was shortened by 4 bases and J by 4 bases, with 13 bases between the two germline ends. The CDR3 DNA sequence: TGTGCCAGTAGTACCGACAGGCCCTCCTATGGCTACACCTTC. Protein: CASSTDRPSYGYTF.

The V call is TRBV5-1, the J call TRBJ1-4, with D possibly matching TRBD1 (5 bases). CDR3 size: 14 residues. The germline V gene encodes CDR1 SGHRS and CDR2 YFSETQ. The V gene lost 2 bases and the J gene lost 4 bases, with 9 bases spanning the gap. The CDR3 DNA reads as TGCGCCAGCAGCTTAGAGGGGAGTAATGAAAAACTGTTTTTT. This encodes CASSLEGSNEKLFF.

This clonotype was seen a handful of times. The chain carries TRBV2 and TRBJ2-4; TRBD1 agrees at 10 bases. This CDR3 has 16 residues. Germline V gene lookup returns CDR1 SNHLY and CDR2 FYNNEI. J gave up 2 bases and V 7 bases, and 8 bases lay outside the gene matches. The CDR3 sequence is CASKGQGEYSKNIQYF. In DNA form, the CDR3 reads TGTGCCAGCAAAGGACAGGGGGAGTATTCCAAAAACATTCAGTACTTC.

Comments on this clonotype: At one end the junction does not follow the germline gene, possibly because of a read error. This chain uses TRBV4-1 with TRBJ1-2, with 7 bases that match TRBD1. CDR1 MGHRA and CDR2 YSYEKL come from the germline V gene. The CDR3 totals 14 residues. CDR3 in DNA: TGCGCCAGCAGCCAAAGGGACAGAGCCTATGCCTACACCTTC. It is translated as CASSQRDRAYAYTF.

The chain uses TRBV5-6 and TRBJ2-7; possible D gene TRBD1, 5 bases. The CDR3 extends over 14 amino acids. Germline V gene data show CDR1 as SGHDT and CDR2 as YYEEEE. Trimming pared 4 bases from V and 5 bases from J, leaving 16 bases between. For the CDR3, the DNA is TGTGCCAGCAGCCGCTCCCCGCAGGGCCACGAGCAGTACTTC. As protein: CASSRSPQGHEQYF. Combining the CDR3 with reference TRBV5-6 and TRBJ2-7 gives the whole variable domain DAGVTQSPTHLIKTRGQQVTLRCSPKSGHDTVSWYQQALGQGPQFIFQYYEEEERQRGNFPDRFSGHQFPNYSSELNVNALLLGDSALYLCASSRSPQGHEQYFGPGTRLTVT.

This clonotype was recorded at least ten times. V and J are TRBV6-1 and TRBJ2-3; D gene unclear. CDR3 size: 14 residues. With 6 bases removed from V and 3 bases from J, the gap between germline ends came to 13 bases. CDR1 MNHNS and CDR2 SASEGT come from the germline V gene. CDR3 coding DNA: TGTGCCAGCAGAGAGTACTCCTTGACAGATACGCAGTATTTT. As protein: CASREYSLTDTQYF.

This clonotype was picked up many times. The gene calls are TRBV15 and TRBJ1-2; the D gene is possibly TRBD1 (6 bases). The length of the CDR3 is 15 residues. V dropped 0 bases and J dropped 2 bases, with 10 bases sitting between them. Germline assignment: CDR1 LNHNV and CDR2 YYDKDF (reference sequence). This chain's CDR3 is CATSREPDRNYGYTF. In nucleotides, the CDR3 is TGTGCCACCAGCAGAGAACCAGACAGGAACTATGGCTACACCTTC.

The gene calls are TRBV20-1 and TRBJ1-2; 7 positions match TRBD1. The V gene end was trimmed by 0 bases and the J gene end by 4 bases; junction bases not matched to a gene: 11. CDR1 DFQATT and CDR2 SNEGSKA come from the germline V gene (reference sequence). CDR3 length: 16 amino acids. The CDR3 here is CSARDPARGYAYGYTF. CDR3 DNA sequence: TGCAGTGCTAGAGATCCCGCCAGGGGGTATGCCTATGGCTACACCTTC.

This clonotype has a single count. The J gene is TRBJ1-4, the V gene TRBV30; D gene ambiguous. Deletions cut 3 bases from V and 8 bases from J, with 13 bases between. The CDR3 has 13 amino acids. Germline V gene sequence: CDR1 GTSNPN, CDR2 SVGIG (reference sequence). DNA for the CDR3: TGTGCCTGGAGGATTACCCCGACAGAAAAACTGTTTTTT. Translating it yields CAWRITPTEKLFF.